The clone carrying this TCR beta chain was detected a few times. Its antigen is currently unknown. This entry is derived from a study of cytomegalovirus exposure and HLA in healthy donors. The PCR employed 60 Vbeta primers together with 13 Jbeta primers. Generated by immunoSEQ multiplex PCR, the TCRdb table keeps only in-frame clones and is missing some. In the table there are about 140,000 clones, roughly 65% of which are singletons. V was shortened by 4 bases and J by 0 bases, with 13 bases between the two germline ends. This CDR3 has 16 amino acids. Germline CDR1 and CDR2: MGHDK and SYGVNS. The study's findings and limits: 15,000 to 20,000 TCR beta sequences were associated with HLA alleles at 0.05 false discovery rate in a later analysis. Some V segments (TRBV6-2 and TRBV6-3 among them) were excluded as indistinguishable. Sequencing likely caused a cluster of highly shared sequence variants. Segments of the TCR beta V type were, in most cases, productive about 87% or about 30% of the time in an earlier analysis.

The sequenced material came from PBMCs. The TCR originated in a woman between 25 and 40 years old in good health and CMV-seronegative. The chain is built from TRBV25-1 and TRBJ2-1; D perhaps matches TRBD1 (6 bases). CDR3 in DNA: TGTGCCAGCAGTGTGACAGGAATATTCTCCTACAATGAGCAGTTCTTC. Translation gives CASSVTGIFSYNEQFF.